The 8 T cell receptor beta chains given below trace back to one sample, sequenced in a study of blood T cell repertoires in COVID-19. The assay was immunoSEQ multiplex PCR, and TCRdb's table has in-frame clones only and misses some. In the table there are about 120,000 clones, around 88% of which are singletons. Sequenced input: peripheral blood. All receptors come from a man older than 75 with active or convalescent COVID-19.

J is TRBJ2-1 and V is TRBV28; 12 bases align to TRBD1. This CDR3 has 17 residues. Trimming cost V 4 bases and J 3 bases; bases outside gene matches: 7. The germline V gene has CDR1 MDHEN and CDR2 SYDVKM. The CDR3: CASSSIGTGGNYNEQFF. In nucleotides, the CDR3 is TGTGCCAGCAGTTCTATTGGGACAGGGGGCAACTACAATGAGCAGTTCTTC. Full variable domain (rest looked up from reference TRBV28 and TRBJ2-1): DVKVTQSSRYLVKRTGEKVFLECVQDMDHENMFWYRQDPGLGLRLIYFSYDVKMKEKGDIPEGYSVSREKKERFSLILESASTNQTSMYLCASSSIGTGGNYNEQFFGPGTRLTVL.

This clone was picked up a small number of times. The genes are TRBV6-5 and TRBJ2-3; TRBD2 agrees at 10 bases. The V and J ends lost 2 bases and 5 bases, in that order; junction bases with no gene match: 7. CDR3 length equals 16 residues. Germline V CDR1 and CDR2: MNHEY, SVGAGI. The CDR3 region has the DNA TGTGCCAGCAGTTACAGTCTAGCGGGGGTTGGAGATACGCAGTATTTT. This encodes CASSYSLAGVGDTQYF.

The chain recombines TRBV15 with TRBJ1-1; TRBD1 matches at 7 bases. V shed 1 base, J shed 4 bases, and the junction held 0 bases outside the gene matches. The CDR3 is 13 amino acids. From germline, CDR1 is LNHNV and CDR2 YYDKDF (reference sequence). CDR3 sequence (DNA): TGTGCCACCAGCAGAGCAGGGGGCACTGAAGCTTTCTTT. The encoded protein is CATSRAGGTEAFF.

This chain joins TRBV6-5 and TRBJ2-7; 10 nucleotides match TRBD2. V lost 8 bases to trimming and J lost 2 bases; unmatched junction nucleotides: 3. Germline CDR1 MNHEY, CDR2 SVGAGI. This CDR3 is 13 amino acids long. The DNA of the CDR3 is TGTGCCAGCTGGAGCGGGGGGGCCTACGAGCAGTACTTC. Amino acid sequence: CASWSGGAYEQYF.

The V gene is TRBV11-3, the J gene TRBJ1-6; no clear D gene. The CDR3 spans 16 residues. V gave up 0 bases and J gave up 0 bases, with 6 bases separating them. Germline V gene data show CDR1 as SGHNT and CDR2 as YENEEA. DNA for the CDR3: TGTGCCAGCAGCTTAGAACAGAGCTCCTATAATTCACCCCTCCACTTT. Translation: CASSLEQSSYNSPLHF. Based on the CDR3 plus reference TRBV11-3 and TRBJ1-6, the full variable domain is EAGVVQSPRYKIIEKKQPVAFWCNPISGHNTLYWYLQNLGQGPELLIRYENEEAVDDSQLPKDRFSAERLKGVDSTLKIQPAELGDSAVYLCASSLEQSSYNSPLHFGNGTRLTVT.

This chain connects TRBV10-2 to TRBJ1-3; maybe TRBD1 (5 bases). Trimming took off 3 bases at V and 0 bases at J, with 9 bases between the two ends. Germline CDR1 is WSHSY and CDR2 is SAAADI. This CDR3 spans 15 amino acids. The CDR3 loop is CASSEATDSGNTIYF. Written as DNA, the CDR3 is TGCGCCAGCAGTGAAGCGACAGACTCTGGAAACACCATATATTTT.

This chain's CDR3 is CASSNGLVETQYF. CDR3 coding DNA: TGTGCCAGCAGCAACGGACTAGTGGAGACCCAGTACTTC. V gene TRBV5-4 combines with J gene TRBJ2-5, with 7 bases fitting TRBD2. The CDR3 is made up of 13 amino acids. The V gene end was trimmed by 4 bases and the J gene end by 5 bases; junction bases not matched to a gene: 5. From germline, CDR1 is SGHNT and CDR2 YYREEE (reference sequence).

V usage is TRBV13 and J usage is TRBJ1-6, with D maybe TRBD1 (6 bases). The CDR3 is made up of 17 amino acids. CDR1 and CDR2 from the germline V gene are PRHDT and FYEKMQ (reference sequence). V shed 5 bases and J shed 0 bases, with 14 bases lying between them. DNA for the CDR3: TGTGCCAGCAGCCCCCCGACAGGCAACTCCTATAATTCACCCCTCCACTTT. Protein sequence: CASSPPTGNSYNSPLHF.